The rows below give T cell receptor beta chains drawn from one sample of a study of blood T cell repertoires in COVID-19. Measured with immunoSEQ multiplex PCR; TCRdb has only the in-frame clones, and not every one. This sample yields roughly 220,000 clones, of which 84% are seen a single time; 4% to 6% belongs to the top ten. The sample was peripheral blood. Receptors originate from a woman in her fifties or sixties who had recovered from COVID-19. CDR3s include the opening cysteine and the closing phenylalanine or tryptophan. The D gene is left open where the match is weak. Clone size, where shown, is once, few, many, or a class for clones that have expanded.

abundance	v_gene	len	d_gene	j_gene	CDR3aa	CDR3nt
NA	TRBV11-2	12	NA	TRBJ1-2	CASSFNEGGYTF	TGTGCCAGCAGCTTTAACGAGGGTGGCTACACCTTC
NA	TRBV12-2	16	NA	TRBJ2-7	CASRLRVPTGWNEQYF	TGTGCAAGTCGCTTACGGGTCCCGACAGGGTGGAACGAGCAGTACTTC
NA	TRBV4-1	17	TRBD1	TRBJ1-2	CASSQGVTGGALNGYTF	TGCGCCAGCAGCCAAGGGGTGACAGGGGGCGCGTTAAATGGCTACACCTTC
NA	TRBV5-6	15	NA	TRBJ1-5	CASSKRTEGNQPQHF	TGTGCCAGCAGCAAACGGACTGAAGGAAATCAGCCCCAGCATTTT
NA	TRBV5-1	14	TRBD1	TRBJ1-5	CASSQGAGNQPQHF	TGCGCCAGCAGCCAGGGGGCAGGCAATCAGCCCCAGCATTTT
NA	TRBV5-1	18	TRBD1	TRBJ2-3	CASSLGATAGGFGDTQYF	TGCGCCAGCAGCTTGGGAGCGACGGCAGGGGGCTTTGGAGATACGCAGTATTTT
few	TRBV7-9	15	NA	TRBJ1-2	CASSQDGWTYYGYTF	TGTGCCAGCAGCCAGGACGGGTGGACTTACTATGGCTACACCTTC
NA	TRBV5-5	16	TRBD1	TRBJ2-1	CASSFWTGGLYNEQFF	TGTGCCAGCAGCTTCTGGACAGGGGGGTTATACAATGAGCAGTTCTTC
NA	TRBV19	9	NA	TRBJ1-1	CASSGGAFF	TGTGCCAGTTCGGGGGGAGCTTTCTTT
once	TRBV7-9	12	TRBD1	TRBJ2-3	CASSTGANTQYF	TGTGCCAGCAGCACAGGGGCCAATACGCAGTATTTT
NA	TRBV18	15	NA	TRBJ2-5	CASSPLAQQRVTQYF	TGTGCCAGCTCACCACTAGCCCAGCAGAGAGTGACCCAGTACTTC
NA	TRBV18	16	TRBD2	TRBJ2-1	CASSPPSGGALFEQFF	TGTGCCAGCTCACCACCGTCGGGGGGGGCTTTGTTTGAGCAGTTCTTC
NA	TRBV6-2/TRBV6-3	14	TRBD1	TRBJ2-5	CASSSQGADETQYF	TGTGCCAGCAGTTCACAGGGGGCGGACGAGACCCAGTACTTC
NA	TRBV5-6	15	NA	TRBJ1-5	CASSQTAYSNQPQHF	TGTGCCAGCAGCCAGACAGCCTATAGCAATCAGCCCCAGCATTTT
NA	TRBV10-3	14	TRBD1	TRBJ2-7	CAISAGQVLYEQYF	TGTGCCATCAGCGCGGGACAGGTCCTTTACGAGCAGTACTTC
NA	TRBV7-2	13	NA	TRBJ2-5	CASSSPGGETQYF	TGTGCCAGCAGCTCCCCAGGCGGGGAGACCCAGTACTTC
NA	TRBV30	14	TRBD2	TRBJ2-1	CAWSSGSSYNEQFF	TGTGCCTGGAGCAGCGGGAGCTCCTACAATGAGCAGTTCTTC
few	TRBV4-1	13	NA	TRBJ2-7	CASSHAQGREQYF	TGCGCCAGCAGCCACGCACAGGGAAGGGAGCAGTACTTC
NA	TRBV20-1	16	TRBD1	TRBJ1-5	CSASPGQGLGNQPQHF	TGCAGTGCTAGTCCAGGACAGGGCCTGGGCAATCAGCCCCAGCATTTT
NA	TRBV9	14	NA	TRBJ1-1	CASSVEGWSTEAFF	TGTGCCAGCAGCGTCGAGGGATGGAGCACTGAAGCTTTCTTT
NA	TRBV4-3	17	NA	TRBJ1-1	CASSQFLASQGNTEAFF	TGCGCCAGCAGCCAGTTCCTTGCTTCACAGGGGAACACTGAAGCTTTCTTT
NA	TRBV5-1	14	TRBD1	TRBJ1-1	CASRNHRGNTEAFF	TGCGCCAGCAGAAACCACAGGGGGAACACTGAAGCTTTCTTT
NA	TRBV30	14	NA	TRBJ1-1	CAWTRGTMNTEAFF	TGTGCCTGGACGCGGGGCACCATGAACACTGAAGCTTTCTTT
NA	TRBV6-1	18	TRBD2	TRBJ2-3	CASSETSGGPLVGDTQYF	TGTGCCAGCAGTGAGACTAGCGGGGGGCCCCTGGTCGGCGATACGCAGTATTTT
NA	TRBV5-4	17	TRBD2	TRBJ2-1	CASSLASSGGTYNEQFF	TGTGCCAGCAGCTTGGCCTCTAGCGGGGGGACTTACAATGAGCAGTTCTTC
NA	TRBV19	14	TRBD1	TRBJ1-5	CASSRDRDNQPQHF	TGTGCCAGTAGTAGGGACAGGGACAATCAGCCCCAGCATTTT
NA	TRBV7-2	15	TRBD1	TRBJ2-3	CASSQYPGQLDTQYF	TGTGCCAGCAGCCAATACCCGGGACAGTTAGATACGCAGTATTTT
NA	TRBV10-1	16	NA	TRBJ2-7	CASSEFIDPGVDEQYF	TGCGCCAGCAGTGAGTTTATCGACCCGGGGGTCGACGAGCAGTACTTC
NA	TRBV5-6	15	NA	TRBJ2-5	CASSFWADPQETQYF	TGTGCCAGCAGCTTCTGGGCAGATCCTCAAGAGACCCAGTACTTC
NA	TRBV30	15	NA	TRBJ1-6	CAWSGFSSYNSPLHF	TGTGCCTGGTCCGGGTTTAGCTCCTATAATTCACCCCTCCACTTT
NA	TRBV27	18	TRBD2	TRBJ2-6	CASSLVAGGSSGANVLTF	TGTGCCAGCAGTTTGGTAGCGGGGGGCTCCTCTGGGGCCAACGTCCTGACTTTC
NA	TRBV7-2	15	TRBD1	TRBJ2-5	CASSPGTGSAETQYF	TGTGCCAGCAGCCCCGGGACAGGGTCTGCAGAGACCCAGTACTTC
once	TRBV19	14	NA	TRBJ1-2	CASSTVQGYYGYTF	TGTGCCAGTAGTACCGTACAGGGCTACTATGGCTACACCTTC
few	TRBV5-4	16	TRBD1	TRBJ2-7	CASSPGGDRGIHEQYF	TGTGCCAGCAGCCCTGGAGGGGACAGGGGCATCCACGAGCAGTACTTC
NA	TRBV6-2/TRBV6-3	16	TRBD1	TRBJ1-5	CASSYSWGQDNQPQHF	TGTGCCAGCAGTTACTCGTGGGGACAGGACAATCAGCCCCAGCATTTT
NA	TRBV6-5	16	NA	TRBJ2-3	CASSYGGLPSTDTQYF	TGTGCCAGCAGTTACGGAGGACTACCTAGCACAGATACGCAGTATTTT
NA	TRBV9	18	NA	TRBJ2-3	CASSVGVFGGSGTDTQYF	TGTGCCAGCAGCGTAGGAGTGTTCGGGGGAAGTGGCACAGATACGCAGTATTTT